The clone carrying this T cell receptor (beta chain) appeared many times. TCRdb re-derived calls from the RT-PCR reads in MiXCR, one entry per CDR3 protein. Seen here are around 480,000 distinct CDR3 sequences, approximately 11% observed once, and the top ten hold about an eighth. These data are taken from a study of response to subunit inactivated influenza vaccine. The TCR comes from a man aged 50 to 59 who received an inactivated influenza vaccine. The sequenced sample was PBMCs from blood, obtained 45 days after vaccination.

The chain's CDR3 is CASSSPDRGGSYNEQFF. The DNA of the CDR3 is TGTGCCAGCAGTTCCCCTGACAGGGGAGGCTCCTACAATGAGCAGTTCTTC. The chain uses TRBV6-5 and TRBJ2-1; TRBD1 matches at 8 bases. The germline V gene has CDR1 MNHEY and CDR2 SVGAGI. The length of the CDR3 is 17 residues. Trimming cost V 4 bases and J 0 bases; bases outside gene matches: 8.